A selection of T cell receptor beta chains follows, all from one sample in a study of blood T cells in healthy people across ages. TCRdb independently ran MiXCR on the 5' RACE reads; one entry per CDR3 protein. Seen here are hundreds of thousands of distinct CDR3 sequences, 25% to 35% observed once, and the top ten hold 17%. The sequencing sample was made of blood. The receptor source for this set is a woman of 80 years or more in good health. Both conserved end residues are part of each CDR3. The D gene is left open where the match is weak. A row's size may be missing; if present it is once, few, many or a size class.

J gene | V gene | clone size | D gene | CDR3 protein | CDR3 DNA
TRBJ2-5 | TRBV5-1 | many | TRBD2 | CASSFQAGGGETQYF | TGCGCCAGCAGCTTCCAAGCGGGGGGAGGAGAGACCCAGTACTTC
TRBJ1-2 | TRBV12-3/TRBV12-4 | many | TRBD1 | CASSLFGTGHRGDGYTF | TGTGCCAGCAGTTTATTTGGGACAGGGCATAGGGGAGATGGCTACACCTTC
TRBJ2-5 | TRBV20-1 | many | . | CSASQNRYQETQYF | TGCAGTGCTAGCCAAAACCGCTACCAAGAGACCCAGTACTTC
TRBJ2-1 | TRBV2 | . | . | CASSRDGIQINEQFF | TGTGCCAGCAGTAGAGACGGAATTCAAATAAATGAGCAGTTCTTC
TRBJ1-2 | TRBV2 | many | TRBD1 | CASSAQGAGHGYTF | TGTGCCAGCAGTGCACAGGGGGCTGGACATGGCTACACCTTC
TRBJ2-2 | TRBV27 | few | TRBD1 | CASTQQGALKTGELFF | TGTGCCAGCACCCAACAGGGGGCATTAAAAACCGGGGAGCTGTTTTTT
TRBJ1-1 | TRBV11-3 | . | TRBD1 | CASSQGGARNTEAFF | TGTGCCAGCAGCCAGGGGGGCGCCAGGAACACTGAAGCTTTCTTT
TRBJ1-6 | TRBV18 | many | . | CALARDGSPLHF | TGTGCCCTCGCGCGGGACGGTTCACCCCTCCACTTT
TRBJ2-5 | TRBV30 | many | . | CAWSGSSSETQYF | TGTGCCTGGAGTGGAAGTTCGTCGGAGACCCAGTACTTC
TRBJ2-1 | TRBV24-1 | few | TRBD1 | CATRAGGTGGNEQFF | TGTGCCACCAGGGCTGGAGGGACAGGGGGGAATGAGCAGTTCTTC
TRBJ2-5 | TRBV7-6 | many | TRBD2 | CASSLEAGVRETQYF | TGTGCCAGCAGCTTAGAAGCGGGGGTTAGAGAGACCCAGTACTTC
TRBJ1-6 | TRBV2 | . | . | CASSEYGKQGGSPLHF | TGTGCCAGCAGTGAATACGGGAAACAGGGAGGCTCACCCCTCCACTTT
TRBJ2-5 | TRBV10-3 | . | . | CAISERFEDEQYF | TGTGCCATCAGTGAGCGGTTTGAGGATGAGCAGTACTTC